Presented here are 23 T cell receptor beta chains from one specimen sequenced in a study of graft-versus-host responses after intestinal transplantation. Both intraepithelial and lamina propria lymphocytes were released by processing graft tissue. Profiled with immunoSEQ multiplex PCR; TCRdb holds only in-frame clones, not every one. In the table there are 9,000 to 10,000 clones, approximately 77% of which are singletons. The sequenced sample was ileum tissue, obtained nearly 480 days after intestinal transplantation. The receptors come from a human patient who received an intestinal transplant, so some T cells may come from the graft donor.

The chain employs TRBV6-5 and TRBJ2-3; D remains unclear. The CDR3 covers 12 residues. Germline CDR1 reads MNHEY; CDR2 reads SVGAGI. V was pared by 9 bases and J by 0 bases, with 7 bases between. The CDR3 sequence is CASRSSTDTQYF. The CDR3 DNA follows: TGTGCCAGTCGGAGTAGCACAGATACGCAGTATTTT.

This chain links TRBV2 with TRBJ1-3; perhaps TRBD1 as D (6 bases). There are 15 residues in the CDR3. The germline V and J ends were trimmed by 4 bases and 4 bases, with 14 bases remaining between them. Germline values: CDR1 SNHLY, CDR2 FYNNEI. The CDR3 DNA sequence: TGTGCCAGCAGTGTACAAGCAGGGGTCGGAAACACCATATATTTT. Protein product: CASSVQAGVGNTIYF.

In its sample, this clone was seen a few times. The chain has TRBV4-2 and TRBJ2-1; TRBD1 or TRBD2 may be the D gene (5 bases each). The CDR3 consists of 16 residues. Trimming cost V 4 bases and J 3 bases, with 16 bases left between them. CDR1 and CDR2 (germline): LGHNA, YNFKEQ. CDR3: CASSPYSGTSYNEQFF. The CDR3, as DNA: TGTGCCAGCAGCCCCTATAGTGGGACCAGCTACAATGAGCAGTTCTTC.

Only a few counts were recorded for this clone. V gene TRBV6-5 combines with J gene TRBJ2-7; D possibly matches TRBD1 or TRBD2 (5 bases each). The germline V and J ends were trimmed by 6 bases and 5 bases, with 20 bases remaining between them. The CDR3 loop spans 15 amino acids. Germline CDR1 and CDR2: MNHEY and SVGAGI. The DNA of the CDR3 is TGTGCCAGCAGCCCCAGGGACCTCTTAGGGGACGAGCAGTACTTC. It codes for CASSPRDLLGDEQYF.

This clone was picked up one time. V gene TRBV7-6 combines with J gene TRBJ1-1; D perhaps matches TRBD1 (5 bases). The CDR3 is made up of 15 amino acids. Trimming shortened V by 5 bases and J by 3 bases, and 16 bases separated the two germline ends. CDR1 and CDR2 from the germline V gene are SGHVS and FNYEAQ. This CDR3 reads CASSPGRQRDTEAFF. The CDR3 DNA sequence: TGTGCCAGCAGCCCCGGTAGACAGAGAGACACTGAAGCTTTCTTT.

The chain recombines TRBV19 with TRBJ2-2; 8 nucleotides line up with TRBD2. CDR3 size: 15 residues. With 7 bases clipped from V and 6 bases from J, the junction kept 10 bases outside the gene matches. CDR1 and CDR2 from the germline V gene are LNHDA and SQIVND (reference sequence). CDR3 protein: CASKDGGLGSGELFF. CDR3 coding DNA: TGTGCCAGTAAGGATGGGGGACTAGGGTCCGGGGAGCTGTTTTTT.

The CDR3 is CASSARTSGYPTGETQYF. The CDR3 bases are TGTGCCAGCAGTGCGCGGACTAGCGGGTACCCTACGGGGGAGACCCAGTACTTC. The chain uses TRBV6-1 and TRBJ2-5, with 11 bases that match TRBD2. J was trimmed by 5 bases and V by 4 bases; bases with no gene match: 15. Germline V gives CDR1 MNHNS, CDR2 SASEGT. The CDR3 has 18 amino acids.

The chain carries TRBV19 and TRBJ2-7; D unresolved. This CDR3 region has 13 residues. The germline CDR1 and CDR2 sequences are LNHDA and SQIVND (reference sequence). The V end was cut by 5 bases, the J end by 2 bases, with 10 bases between. CDR3 protein: CASSPYSAYEQYF. As DNA, the CDR3 is TGTGCCAGTAGTCCTTACAGCGCCTACGAGCAGTACTTC.

The J gene is TRBJ1-5, the V gene TRBV2, with 8 positions matching TRBD1. V was pared by 6 bases and J by 2 bases, with 6 bases of the junction left unmatched. The CDR3 has 15 residues. CDR1 is SNHLY and CDR2 is FYNNEI in the germline V gene. The CDR3 spells CASRSQGAGNQPQHF. DNA of the CDR3: TGTGCCAGCAGGTCCCAGGGGGCAGGCAATCAGCCCCAGCATTTT.

In the case of this clone: This sample includes further DNA sequences coding for the same CDR3. This chain joins TRBV29-1 and TRBJ2-2; TRBD1 aligns across 10 bases. CDR3 length equals 13 residues. Germline-derived CDR1 and CDR2 are SQVTM and ANQGSEA. V lost 5 bases, J lost 5 bases, and 2 bases stayed unmatched. CDR3 DNA: TGCAGCGTTAGGACAGGGGGTACCGGGGAGCTGTTTTTT. Translation gives CSVRTGGTGELFF.

The V gene is TRBV7-5, the J gene TRBJ2-3; the D call in the table, TRBD1, was not verified against the DNA. TRBV7-5 is noted as a pseudogene. CDR3 size: 15 residues. CDR3 sequence (DNA): TGTGTCAGAAGCTTAGAACAGGGGGCAACAGATACGCAGTATTTT. Translated: CVRSLEQGATDTQYF.

This chain connects TRBV7-8 to TRBJ2-7; D might be TRBD1 (5 bases). V lost 4 bases and J 5 bases, leaving 18 bases between the germline ends. Germline V gene sequence: CDR1 SGHVS, CDR2 FQNEAQ. This CDR3 is built from 15 residues. The CDR3 sequence: CASSSTLGAQHEQYF. The CDR3 DNA sequence: TGTGCCAGCAGCTCCACCCTAGGGGCCCAGCACGAGCAGTACTTC.

The chain recombines TRBV30 with TRBJ1-2; D not certain. V was shortened by 0 bases and J by 5 bases, with 10 bases between the two germline ends. CDR1 GTSNPN and CDR2 SVGIG come from the germline V gene (reference sequence). The CDR3 runs 13 residues. The CDR3 bases are TGTGCCTGGAGTGTAGGAGGACCGTATGGCTACACCTTC. This codes for CAWSVGGPYGYTF.

The rearrangement joins TRBV19 to TRBJ2-1, with 7 bases lining up with TRBD1. This CDR3 has 16 residues. Germline CDR1 is LNHDA and CDR2 is SQIVND (reference sequence). The junction had 9 bases not matched to a gene; V was cut back by 4 bases and J by 3 bases. The CDR3 sequence: CASSTGDSYLYNEQFF. In DNA, the CDR3 is TGTGCCAGTAGTACCGGGGACAGCTACCTCTACAATGAGCAGTTCTTC.

The chain employs TRBV9 and TRBJ2-7; perhaps TRBD1 as D (7 bases). The germline CDR1 and CDR2 sequences are SGDLS and YYNGEE. The CDR3 spans 12 residues. The V end was cut by 7 bases, the J end by 3 bases, with 11 bases between. The CDR3 protein is CASGGTDYEQYF. CDR3 sequence (DNA): TGTGCCAGCGGGGGGACAGACTACGAGCAGTACTTC.

This sequence joins TRBV4-1 and TRBJ2-7, with a weak D call TRBD1 (6 bases). The V and J ends lost 1 base and 0 bases respectively, with 16 bases between them. The CDR3 covers 17 residues. The V gene's germline CDR1 is MGHRA and CDR2 YSYEKL. CDR3 protein: CASSQVSSGVLSYEQYF. CDR3 nucleotide sequence: TGCGCCAGCAGCCAAGTTAGTTCAGGGGTCCTCTCCTACGAGCAGTACTTC.

This clone was picked up a small number of times. The genes are TRBV6-5 and TRBJ1-1; 8 positions agree with TRBD1. The CDR3 length is 15 residues. Looked up from germline, CDR1 is MNHEY and CDR2 is SVGAGI. V gave up 5 bases and J gave up 4 bases; unmatched junction bases: 9. The CDR3, as DNA: TGTGCCAGCAGTGCCGGACAGGGATTGAGCACTGAAGCTTTCTTT. It specifies CASSAGQGLSTEAFF.

Only a few counts were recorded for this clone. The V call is TRBV5-7, the J call TRBJ2-7, with 8 bases identical to TRBD1. TRBV5-7 is an open reading frame, and its role is uncertain. The J segment lost 0 bases and the V segment lost 3 bases, leaving 8 bases of the junction unmatched. The length of the CDR3 is 16 residues. The CDR3: CASSSYGTGYSYEQYF. As DNA, the CDR3 is TGTGCCAGCAGCTCCTACGGGACAGGATACTCCTACGAGCAGTACTTC.

The CDR3 nucleotides are TGTGCCAGCAGCCCCGGACTAGCGGGGGGGCCGGAGGAGACCCAGTACTTC. It codes for CASSPGLAGGPEETQYF. This chain links TRBV5-4 with TRBJ2-5; 15 nucleotides line up with TRBD2. The germline V gene has CDR1 SGHNT and CDR2 YYREEE (reference sequence). Unmatched junction bases numbered 9, after V lost 4 bases and J lost 5 bases. The CDR3 covers 17 residues.

This chain links TRBV10-2 with TRBJ1-2; D uncertain. Per germline, CDR1 WSHSY and CDR2 SAAADI. Trimming pared 8 bases from V and 6 bases from J, leaving 19 bases between. The CDR3 has 14 amino acids. The CDR3 region is CASRRSENLNGYTF. The CDR3 DNA reads as TGCGCCAGCCGACGTTCCGAAAATTTAAATGGCTACACCTTC.

The rearrangement links TRBV5-6 to TRBJ1-2; 8 bases are shared with TRBD1. J gave up 8 bases and V 4 bases, and 22 bases lay outside the gene matches. In germline, CDR1 is SGHDT, CDR2 YYEEEE. The CDR3 totals 18 residues. CDR3 protein: CASSQPLPWTGPSRGYTF. The CDR3 coding sequence is TGTGCCAGCAGCCAACCACTACCCTGGACAGGGCCTTCTCGGGGCTACACCTTC.

The gene calls are TRBV1 and TRBJ2-3; TRBD2 is the table's D call and was not checked against the DNA. TRBV1 is assigned pseudogene status. CDR3 length: 16 amino acids. DNA of the CDR3: TGCACCAGCAGCCAGGGTGGGACTAGCGGGGCAGATACGCAGTATTTT. As protein: CTSSQGGTSGADTQYF.

Only one count was recorded for this clone. This chain uses TRBV27 with TRBJ2-5; D is undetermined. The length of the CDR3 is 15 residues. With 3 bases removed from V and 5 bases from J, the gap between germline ends came to 16 bases. Germline CDR1 reads MNHEY; CDR2 reads SMNVEV (reference sequence). CDR3 amino acids: CASSFVGRGVETQYF. Here the CDR3 DNA reads TGTGCCAGCAGTTTCGTAGGGCGAGGAGTCGAGACCCAGTACTTC.